The clone carrying this T cell receptor (beta chain) was found a few times. Its matching antigen is unknown. The entry originates in a study of molecular identifiers for immune sequencing clone quantification. Study results and limitations: Beyond 20 RNA copies, clones held over 99% of effector molecules, compared with under 1% in naive cells. Jurkat TCR RNA that was spiked in from one cell was reportedly detectable among one million naive cells.

V was clipped by 1 base and J by 2 bases, with 12 bases between them. CDR1 and CDR2 (germline): MNHEY, SVGEGT. The CDR3 has 16 residues. TCRdb itself ran the PCR reads through MiXCR, one entry per CDR3 protein. The repertoire has approximately 550,000 distinct CDR3 sequences, less than 30% of them found once; the top ten carry around 0.8%. CD8+CD4-CCR7+CD45RA+ cells were sorted as naive CD8 T cells. This sequence was found in a human donor in good health. Some libraries in this study had Jurkat cell RNA spiked in. The chain couples TRBV6-2 or TRBV6-3 to TRBJ2-1; TRBD1 might be the D (5 bases). Sequenced input: naive CD8+ T cells from blood, with Jurkat cell RNA spiked in. The subset denotes: FACS-sorted CD8+CD4-CCR7+CD45RA+ naive T cells. This chain's CDR3 is CASSYWGRPPYNEQFF. The CDR3 DNA reads TGTGCCAGCAGTTACTGGGGCAGACCCCCCTACAATGAGCAGTTCTTC.